These T cell receptor beta chains were read from a single sample in a study of cytomegalovirus exposure and HLA in healthy donors. Sequencing used immunoSEQ multiplex PCR; TCRdb keeps in-frame clones, though not all of them. This sample yields about 120,000 clones, of which around 79% are seen a single time; about 3.3% belongs to the top ten. Sequenced: PBMCs. These receptors were collected from a woman in her 30s in good health and CMV-seropositive. The conserved cysteine and the conserved F or W are not part of the CDR3 here.

>TRBV7-9|TRBJ1-4
SSTQGGEKLF
>TRBV5-1|TRBJ1-1
ASSLGPRQAVNTEAF
>TRBV21-1|TRBJ1-1
ASSKRTGYLAF
>TRBV5-1|-
ASSLGGGRYEQY
>TRBV28|TRBJ1-3
ASSSTGRSGNTIY
>TRBV6-1|TRBJ2-2
ASSEGAGGITGELF
>TRBV6-5|TRBJ2-1
ASSRPLGVRNEQF
>TRBV29-1|-
SAQRDRGNYEQY
>TRBV5-4|TRBJ2-1
ASRGDPTSYNEQF
>TRBV19|TRBJ2-3
ASSMSGSDTQY
>TRBV2|TRBJ2-3
ASSERGNTQY
>TRBV6-1|TRBJ2-4
ASSEGSGGGQNIQY
>TRBV19|TRBJ2-1
ASSIGQTINEQF
>TRBV21-1|TRBJ2-7
ASGPTGTGGSNEQY
>TRBV18|TRBJ2-7
ASSPPSRADYEQY
>TRBV6-1|TRBJ2-7
ASSGDLGQLSEQY
>TRBV27|TRBJ2-3
ASSLSPGTDTQY
>TRBV7-9|TRBJ1-1
SSSFEVGEAF
>TRBV10-3|TRBJ2-1
AITGLAGNNEQF
>TRBV7-2|TRBJ2-3
ASSFLATDTQY
>TRBV15|TRBJ1-2
ATSDGRASEGYT
>TRBV7-6|TRBJ2-3
ASSVGGLTDTQY
>TRBV5-1|TRBJ2-1
ASRAQTGGNEQF
>TRBV7-9|TRBJ1-1
ASRPRQGQGWNTEAF